This record looks at one T cell receptor beta chain sequence and its context. V was trimmed by 4 bases and J by 2 bases, leaving 15 bases between them. The CDR3 length is 15 residues. Germline CDR1 and CDR2: MGHDK and SYGVNS. This entry belongs to a study of blood T cell repertoires in COVID-19. The overall study: The United States, Italy and Spain were the sources of the acute and convalescent COVID-19 samples.

Only in-frame clones appear in the TCRdb table, and some are missing; sequencing was by immunoSEQ multiplex PCR. The table has roughly 420,000 clones, around 87% seen once. The sequencing input was PBMCs or T cells enriched from blood (not recorded which). The chain has TRBV25-1 and TRBJ2-7, with D perhaps TRBD2 (5 bases). This TCR derives from a young woman with acute COVID-19. Here the CDR3 reads CASSGAHGDPYEQYF. Here the CDR3 DNA reads TGTGCCAGCAGTGGGGCCCACGGGGATCCCTACGAGCAGTACTTC.